This T cell receptor beta chain was captured by sequencing in a study of glioma-infiltrating T cells. Findings and caveats of the study: Very few CDR3 sequences were shared between tissue and blood. Tissue-blood divergence was below expectation in non-neoplastic patients, above in gliomas.

Deletions cut 4 bases from V and 0 bases from J, with 10 bases between. The CDR3 extends over 15 amino acids. CDR1 is MNHEY and CDR2 is SMNVEV in the germline V gene (reference sequence). Amplification of TCR alpha and beta CDR3 regions from RNA used iRepertoire nested multiplex PCR. For one-step reverse transcription and amplification, 100-400 ng of tissue mRNA or PBMC total RNA was used. TCRdb ran MiXCR on the multiplex PCR reads and lists one entry per CDR3 protein. Of under 200,000 distinct CDR3 sequences detected, approximately 30% appear once; the ten largest clones hold 20%. With regard to this clonotype: Its cognate antigen is unknown.

The chain links TRBV27 to TRBJ1-3, with no clear D. Sequenced input: glioma tissue, nonneoplastic brain tissue, or PBMCs (not recorded which). This TCR derives from a human donor with low-grade glioma or glioblastoma, undergoing nonglioma brain surgery, or in good health (not recorded which). CDR3 amino acids: CASSYGVDSGNTIYF. Written as DNA, the CDR3 is TGTGCCAGCAGTTATGGGGTGGACTCTGGAAACACCATATATTTT.